This TCR beta chain appears in the sequencing data of a study of T cells in Graves' hyperthyroidism and ophthalmopathy. Study information: Peripheral blood collection took place at initial diagnosis, before any treatment.

Inclusion characteristics of ophthalmopathy patients comprised a Clinical Activity Score of at least 3, a NOSPECS grade of at least 4, and duration under 3 months. There were TCR beta CDR3 regions amplified from RNA transcripts. Using the HTBI primer set, a first-round RT-PCR was run on the TCR CDR3. MiXCR, applied by TCRdb to the multiplex PCR reads, yields one record per CDR3 protein. The repertoire consists of a few hundred thousand distinct CDR3 sequences, with 22% occurring once and the leading ten covering approximately 49%. Study results and caveats: Ophthalmopathy was identified by the model a median about 6.8 months ahead of onset. Expanded thyroid clonotypes (above 0.001) were mostly also found in blood.

Unmatched junction bases numbered 8, after V lost 2 bases and J lost 4 bases. Germline V gene lookup returns CDR1 DFQATT and CDR2 SNEGSKA (reference sequence). CDR3 size: 16 residues. In regard to this clonotype: Its matching antigen is unknown.

The TCR sequence derives from a woman between 65 and 79 years old with Graves' ophthalmopathy. The chain couples TRBV20-1 to TRBJ2-1, with TRBD2 matching 10 bases. The specimen was blood. The CDR3 is CSARSLSGRGYNEQFF. The CDR3 DNA reads TGCAGTGCTAGATCGTTGAGCGGGAGGGGGTACAATGAGCAGTTCTTC.